These T cell receptor beta chains were read from a single sample in a study of blood T cell repertoires in COVID-19. The data were produced by immunoSEQ multiplex PCR, yet TCRdb's version contains in-frame clones alone and is incomplete. The table records approximately 88,000 clones, around 90% of them present only once. The sequenced sample consisted of peripheral blood. Receptors originate from a male donor with acute or convalescent COVID-19. The CDR3 runs from the conserved cysteine through the conserved F or W. A D gene is named only where the DNA matches it firmly. A clone size is listed for some rows: how often the clone was seen (once, few, many), or a class if it is expanded.

cdr3_length: 14
j_call: TRBJ2-7
clone_size: .
v_call: TRBV30
d_call: TRBD2
cdr3_aa: CAWKTSGGPHEQYF
cdr3_nt: TGTGCCTGGAAGACTAGCGGGGGTCCACACGAGCAGTACTTC

cdr3_length: 15
j_call: TRBJ2-2
clone_size: .
v_call: TRBV7-8
d_call: TRBD2
cdr3_aa: CASSLRGGFTGELFF
cdr3_nt: TGTGCCAGCAGCTTGCGCGGGGGTTTTACCGGGGAGCTGTTTTTT

cdr3_length: 14
j_call: TRBJ1-1
clone_size: .
v_call: TRBV3-1/TRBV3-2
d_call: .
cdr3_aa: CASSPQVGNTEAFF
cdr3_nt: TGTGCCAGCAGCCCCCAGGTTGGGAACACTGAAGCTTTCTTT

cdr3_length: 15
j_call: TRBJ2-2
clone_size: .
v_call: TRBV15
d_call: .
cdr3_aa: CATSRGRSNTGELFF
cdr3_nt: TGTGCCACCAGCAGGGGGCGGAGTAACACCGGGGAGCTGTTTTTT

cdr3_length: 15
j_call: TRBJ1-3
clone_size: .
v_call: TRBV6-5
d_call: TRBD1
cdr3_aa: CASSNRGLGGNTIYF
cdr3_nt: TGTGCCAGCAGCAACAGGGGGCTCGGCGGAAACACCATATATTTT

cdr3_length: 11
j_call: TRBJ1-2
clone_size: .
v_call: TRBV10-3
d_call: .
cdr3_aa: CAIRTEVGYTF
cdr3_nt: TGTGCCATCAGGACAGAAGTTGGCTACACCTTC

cdr3_length: 16
j_call: TRBJ1-3
clone_size: .
v_call: TRBV5-1
d_call: .
cdr3_aa: CASSPSGPAGGNTIYF
cdr3_nt: TGCGCCAGCAGCCCCTCTGGTCCGGCGGGCGGAAACACCATATATTTT

cdr3_length: 15
j_call: TRBJ1-4
clone_size: .
v_call: TRBV4-2
d_call: TRBD1
cdr3_aa: CASSTRDRGNEKLFF
cdr3_nt: TGTGCCAGCAGCACCCGGGACAGGGGTAATGAAAAACTGTTTTTT

cdr3_length: 14
j_call: TRBJ2-7
clone_size: .
v_call: TRBV18
d_call: TRBD2
cdr3_aa: CASSFPPSGGNKYF
cdr3_nt: TGTGCCAGCTCATTTCCCCCTAGCGGGGGGAATAAGTACTTC

cdr3_length: 14
j_call: TRBJ1-1
clone_size: .
v_call: TRBV18
d_call: .
cdr3_aa: CASSPTGGNTEAFF
cdr3_nt: TGTGCCAGCTCCCCCACGGGGGGGAACACTGAAGCTTTCTTT

cdr3_length: 11
j_call: TRBJ1-2
clone_size: .
v_call: TRBV12-5
d_call: .
cdr3_aa: CASAGNYGYTF
cdr3_nt: TGTGCTAGTGCAGGGAACTATGGCTACACCTTC

cdr3_length: 18
j_call: TRBJ1-5
clone_size: .
v_call: TRBV6-4
d_call: TRBD1
cdr3_aa: CASTAGTGGRDSNQPQHF
cdr3_nt: TGTGCCAGCACCGCCGGGACAGGGGGCCGCGATAGCAATCAGCCCCAGCATTTT

cdr3_length: 15
j_call: TRBJ2-3
clone_size: .
v_call: TRBV6-1
d_call: .
cdr3_aa: CASSEEGSGTDTQYF
cdr3_nt: TGTGCCAGCAGTGAAGAGGGTAGCGGCACAGATACGCAGTATTTT

cdr3_length: 15
j_call: TRBJ2-5
clone_size: once
v_call: TRBV20-1
d_call: TRBD1
cdr3_aa: CSASQGAGYQETQYF
cdr3_nt: TGCAGTGCTAGTCAGGGGGCTGGGTACCAAGAGACCCAGTACTTC

cdr3_length: 18
j_call: TRBJ2-2
clone_size: .
v_call: TRBV27
d_call: .
cdr3_aa: CASSLSGGQFPPPGELFF
cdr3_nt: TGTGCCAGCAGTTTATCAGGCGGACAGTTCCCACCCCCCGGGGAGCTGTTTTTT

cdr3_length: 17
j_call: TRBJ2-3
clone_size: .
v_call: TRBV10-2
d_call: TRBD2
cdr3_aa: CASSVRTSHSSTDTQYF
cdr3_nt: TGCGCCAGCAGTGTACGGACTAGCCATTCTAGCACAGATACGCAGTATTTT

cdr3_length: 17
j_call: TRBJ1-1
clone_size: once
v_call: TRBV5-1
d_call: TRBD1
cdr3_aa: CASSRTGTGSMNTEAFF
cdr3_nt: TGCGCCAGCAGCCGGACCGGGACAGGTTCAATGAACACTGAAGCTTTCTTT

cdr3_length: 14
j_call: TRBJ2-7
clone_size: .
v_call: TRBV2
d_call: .
cdr3_aa: CASSGRDFSYEQYF
cdr3_nt: TGTGCCAGCAGTGGCAGGGACTTCTCCTACGAGCAGTACTTC

cdr3_length: 15
j_call: TRBJ2-2
clone_size: .
v_call: TRBV9
d_call: TRBD2
cdr3_aa: CASSVLAGGTGELFF
cdr3_nt: TGTGCCAGCAGCGTATTAGCGGGGGGCACCGGGGAGCTGTTTTTT

cdr3_length: 14
j_call: TRBJ1-4
clone_size: .
v_call: TRBV5-1
d_call: .
cdr3_aa: CASSEGHRNEKLFF
cdr3_nt: TGCGCCAGCAGCGAGGGACACCGGAATGAAAAACTGTTTTTT

cdr3_length: 15
j_call: TRBJ2-3
clone_size: .
v_call: TRBV6-6
d_call: TRBD2
cdr3_aa: CASRGSSGVTDTQYF
cdr3_nt: TGTGCCAGCAGAGGGTCTAGCGGGGTCACAGATACGCAGTATTTT

cdr3_length: 15
j_call: TRBJ1-3
clone_size: .
v_call: TRBV28
d_call: .
cdr3_aa: CASSYAGRPGNTIYF
cdr3_nt: TGTGCCAGCAGTTACGCCGGGAGGCCTGGAAACACCATATATTTT

cdr3_length: 20
j_call: TRBJ2-2
clone_size: .
v_call: TRBV3-1/TRBV3-2
d_call: TRBD1
cdr3_aa: CASSQDRGDRVLQTTGELFF
cdr3_nt: TGTGCCAGCAGCCAAGATCGAGGGGACAGGGTTTTACAAACCACCGGGGAGCTGTTTTTT

cdr3_length: 14
j_call: TRBJ1-4
clone_size: .
v_call: TRBV5-6
d_call: .
cdr3_aa: CASSSGALPEKLFF
cdr3_nt: TGTGCCAGCAGCTCGGGAGCCCTCCCCGAAAAACTGTTTTTT